The T cell receptor (beta chain) described here comes from a study of T cell repertoires in cytomegalovirus infection. As for the study in general: HLA-B-restricted CMV epitopes that are well studied, plus recently identified HLA-C-restricted ones, were used by the study.

TCRdb fed the reads into MiXCR, producing one record per CDR3 protein. The table has under 95,000 distinct CDR3 sequences, about 45% seen once. Note on this clonotype: As yet, its antigen is unknown.

Germline assignment: CDR1 MDHEN and CDR2 SYDVKM. Trimming took 5 bases from V and 1 from J; bases not matched to a gene: 3. This CDR3 comprises 15 residues. This receptor was obtained from a human donor in good health (CMV status not recorded). Some clones in this sample may be carry-over from other donors' samples. The source material was CD8+ T cells from cultured PBMCs, sampled from culture after CMV antigen stimulation. This chain joins TRBV28 and TRBJ2-2; 8 positions match TRBD1. The CDR3, as DNA: TGTGCCAGCAGTGGGGACAGGAGGAACACCGGGGAGCTGTTTTTT. Its translation is CASSGDRRNTGELFF.